This T cell receptor beta chain was documented in a study of shared clonotypes between healthy human individuals. Study details: Each donor had three CD4 naive, three CD4 memory, two CD8 naive and one CD8 memory plate.

An even split of each subset's genomic DNA across several immunoSEQ plates was performed. Assay: immunoSEQ multiplex PCR; the TCRdb copy retains only in-frame clones and omits some. The sample contains more than 2,000,000 clones, 85% to 95% of which appear only once. Study conclusions and caveats: Generally, naive subsets came out with larger estimated richness than memory subsets.

As regards this clone: Antigen unknown.

CDR3 length: 13 amino acids. Deletions cut 1 base from V and 1 base from J, with 7 bases between. Germline assignment: CDR1 GTSNPN and CDR2 SVGIG (reference sequence). The chain carries TRBV30 and TRBJ2-5; D ambiguous. Sequencing input: naive CD4+ T cells from PBMCs. Indicated subset: CD45RA+ positively selected. The sequence derives from a man younger than 35 in good health. Some clones in this sample may be carry-over from other donors' samples. The CDR3 nucleotides read TGTGCCTGGAGTGACGGGCTCCAAGAGACCCAGTACTTC. As protein: CAWSDGLQETQYF. Filled out from reference TRBV30 and TRBJ2-5, the complete variable domain reads SQTIHQWPATLVQPVGSPLSLECTVEGTSNPNLYWYRQAAGRGLQLLFYSVGIGQISSEVPQNLSASRPQDRQFILSSKKLLLSDSGFYLCAWSDGLQETQYFGPGTRLLVL.